The 14 T cell receptor beta chains in this list originate from one sample, sequenced in a study of beta chain features in type 1 diabetes. Reverse transcription of all isolated RNA meant that expressed TCRB transcripts were sequenced. The method was immunoSEQ multiplex PCR; TCRdb's version includes in-frame clones alone and lacks a portion of them. Of 200,000 to 250,000 clones in the sample, about 25% are singletons; the top ten hold approximately 4%. The sample taken for sequencing was central memory CD4+ T cells from blood. The origin of the receptors is a man aged 25-45 years in good health.

The chain combines TRBV16 with TRBJ1-5, with a weak D call TRBD1 (5 bases). The ends were cut back, 0 bases at V and 4 bases at J, with 10 bases in the middle. This CDR3 is built from 15 residues. Germline assignment: CDR1 KGHSY and CDR2 FQNENV. CDR3 amino acids: CASSQSGVENQPQHF. The DNA of the CDR3 is TGTGCCAGCAGCCAATCGGGGGTAGAAAATCAGCCCCAGCATTTT.

The rearrangement uses TRBV6-5 and TRBJ2-1; D ambiguous. Trimming pared 6 bases from V and 6 bases from J, leaving 6 bases between. CDR1 and CDR2 (germline): MNHEY, SVGAGI. The CDR3 contains 11 residues. CDR3 nucleotide sequence: TGTGCCAGCAGGGGGATCAATGAGCAGTTCTTC. This sequence encodes CASRGINEQFF.

V gene TRBV23-1 combines with J gene TRBJ1-1; weak D call: TRBD1 (5 bases). TRBV23-1 belongs to the ORF category, with a function that is uncertain. V was pared by 0 bases and J by 4 bases, with 12 bases between. The CDR3 length is 15 residues. CDR3 loop: CASSQSTRVGTEAFF. In DNA form, the CDR3 reads TGCGCCAGCAGTCAATCGACCAGGGTTGGCACTGAAGCTTTCTTT.

This clone has a handful of counts. The chain is built from TRBV29-1 and TRBJ1-1; D not resolved. The CDR3 runs to 15 residues. Deletions cut 2 bases from V and 1 base from J, with 14 bases between. Germline lookup yields CDR1 SQVTM and CDR2 ANQGSEA. The CDR3 DNA sequence: TGCAGCGTTGAACCCGACTACAACGAGAACACTGAAGCTTTCTTT. Translating it yields CSVEPDYNENTEAFF.

V is TRBV28 and J is TRBJ2-6; D ambiguous. The CDR3 loop spans 13 amino acids. Germline CDR1 and CDR2: MDHEN and SYDVKM. Trimming removed 6 bases at V and 1 base at J, with 4 bases between. The CDR3 loop is CASRESGANVLTF. The CDR3 DNA reads TGTGCCAGCAGAGAATCTGGGGCCAACGTCCTGACTTTC. Variable domain in full (rest from reference TRBV28 and TRBJ2-6): DVKVTQSSRYLVKRTGEKVFLECVQDMDHENMFWYRQDPGLGLRLIYFSYDVKMKEKGDIPEGYSVSREKKERFSLILESASTNQTSMYLCASRESGANVLTFGAGSRLTVL.

The V gene is TRBV30, the J gene TRBJ1-2; 9 bases map to TRBD1. Germline loops: CDR1 GTSNPN, CDR2 SVGIG (reference sequence). The V segment lost 5 bases and the J segment 5 bases; nucleotides outside the gene matches: 3. This CDR3 contains 12 residues. CDR3: CAWGTGRYGYTF. The CDR3 bases are TGTGCCTGGGGGACAGGGAGGTATGGCTACACCTTC. Combining the CDR3 with reference TRBV30 and TRBJ1-2 gives the whole variable domain SQTIHQWPATLVQPVGSPLSLECTVEGTSNPNLYWYRQAAGRGLQLLFYSVGIGQISSEVPQNLSASRPQDRQFILSSKKLLLSDSGFYLCAWGTGRYGYTFGSGTRLTVV.

The chain joins TRBV7-2 to TRBJ2-7, with 8 bases matching TRBD2. The CDR3 extends over 15 amino acids. The germline V gene has CDR1 SGHTA and CDR2 FQGNSA. V gave up 4 bases and J gave up 3 bases; unmatched junction bases: 8. In DNA, the CDR3 is TGTGCCAGCAGCTCAAATACGGGAGGGTACTACGAGCAGTACTTC. Its protein product is CASSSNTGGYYEQYF.

This rearrangement joins TRBV5-4 to TRBJ2-7; D not resolved. There are 14 residues in the CDR3. Germline V gene lookup returns CDR1 SGHNT and CDR2 YYREEE (reference sequence). Trimming pared 3 bases from V and 4 bases from J, leaving 14 bases between. The CDR3 region is CASSSDPALYEQYF. In DNA form, the CDR3 reads TGTGCCAGCAGCTCCGACCCCGCCTTGTACGAGCAGTACTTC.

This clone was seen a few times. J is TRBJ1-1 and V is TRBV21-1. TRBV21-1 is an annotated pseudogene. The CDR3 has 15 residues. CDR3 bases: TGTGCCAGCATCCCGGGAGGGGCCCCGAACACTGAAGCTTTCTTT. This gives the protein CASIPGGAPNTEAFF.

This clone appeared a single time. The rearrangement uses TRBV4-1 and TRBJ2-7; TRBD2 agrees at 8 bases. The V segment lost 2 bases and the J segment 6 bases; nucleotides outside the gene matches: 9. Germline V gene lookup returns CDR1 MGHRA and CDR2 YSYEKL. The CDR3 consists of 15 residues. DNA for the CDR3: TGCGCCAGCAGCCAACCGGGACTAGGATCCCGCGAGCAGTACTTC. Residues: CASSQPGLGSREQYF.

The sample holds a few counts of this clone. The chain uses TRBV10-3 and TRBJ2-5, with a tentative D call TRBD1 (5 bases). Germline lookup yields CDR1 ENHRY and CDR2 SYGVKD. The CDR3 loop spans 14 amino acids. V gave up 0 bases and J gave up 6 bases, with 11 bases separating them. CDR3 coding DNA: TGTGCCATCAGTGAGTCGATCCAGGGCCAGACCCAGTACTTC. It translates to CAISESIQGQTQYF.

This clone was recorded a few times. This chain uses TRBV4-3 with TRBJ2-7; TRBD2 agrees at 7 bases. Germline trimming cut 0 bases from V and 2 bases from J; bases unmatched to any gene: 7. Germline V gene sequence: CDR1 LGHNA, CDR2 YSLEER. This CDR3 has 16 amino acids. The DNA of the CDR3 is TGCGCCAGCAGCCAAGAAGTAGGCCTAGCGGCCTACGAGCAGTACTTC. This gives the protein CASSQEVGLAAYEQYF.

The chain couples TRBV9 to TRBJ2-5; TRBD2 agrees at 11 bases. The CDR3 has 17 amino acids. CDR1 SGDLS and CDR2 YYNGEE come from the germline V gene. V lost 3 bases and J lost 5; bases outside the gene matches: 12. CDR3 protein: CASSAGASGGLLETQYF. CDR3 DNA: TGTGCCAGCAGCGCCGGGGCTAGCGGGGGGCTGTTGGAGACCCAGTACTTC.

The chain has TRBV2 and TRBJ2-7, with D perhaps TRBD2 (5 bases). Looked up from germline, CDR1 is SNHLY and CDR2 is FYNNEI. This CDR3 comprises 14 residues. Trimming shortened V by 7 bases and J by 6 bases, and 19 bases separated the two germline ends. This chain's CDR3 is CASTPRERGREQYF. Here the CDR3 DNA reads TGTGCCAGCACCCCCCGAGAGAGAGGGCGCGAGCAGTACTTC.